These T cell receptor beta chains were read from a single sample in a study of shared clonotypes between healthy human individuals. Measured with immunoSEQ multiplex PCR; TCRdb has only the in-frame clones, and not every one. The sample records about 660,000 clones, 74% being singletons. The material sequenced was memory CD4+ T cells sorted from blood. The receptors were sampled from a woman aged 30 to 39 in good health. CDR3s include the opening cysteine and the closing phenylalanine or tryptophan. D genes are given only for firm matches. The listing skips clone size in some rows; elsewhere it reads once, few, many or a size class.

clone size: -
D gene: TRBD1
CDR3 length: 15
J gene: TRBJ1-1
V gene: TRBV19
CDR3 DNA: TGTGCCAGTATCAGGGGGACAGGGCTGAACACTGAAGCTTTCTTT
CDR3 protein: CASIRGTGLNTEAFF

clone size: -
D gene: TRBD2
CDR3 length: 15
J gene: TRBJ2-7
V gene: TRBV5-1
CDR3 DNA: TGCGCCAGCAGGGTTGGGACTAGCGGGAGGGATGAGCAGTACTTC
CDR3 protein: CASRVGTSGRDEQYF

clone size: once
D gene: -
CDR3 length: 14
J gene: TRBJ1-5
V gene: TRBV2
CDR3 DNA: TGTGCCAGCAGTGAACTGGGTGGAGGTCAGCCCCAGCATTTT
CDR3 protein: CASSELGGGQPQHF

clone size: -
D gene: TRBD1
CDR3 length: 15
J gene: TRBJ1-5
V gene: TRBV6-6
CDR3 DNA: TGTGCCAGCAGTTCGGGGACAGCCTACAATCAGCCCCAGCATTTT
CDR3 protein: CASSSGTAYNQPQHF

clone size: -
D gene: TRBD2
CDR3 length: 15
J gene: TRBJ2-7
V gene: TRBV15
CDR3 DNA: TGTGCCACCAGCAGAGATACTAGCGGGGCGTTACAGCAGTACTTC
CDR3 protein: CATSRDTSGALQQYF

clone size: -
D gene: TRBD2
CDR3 length: 15
J gene: TRBJ2-3
V gene: TRBV11-2
CDR3 DNA: TGTGCCAGCAGGGGGAGGGCCGCGGGCACAGATACGCAGTATTTT
CDR3 protein: CASRGRAAGTDTQYF

clone size: -
D gene: TRBD2
CDR3 length: 16
J gene: TRBJ2-2
V gene: TRBV6-5
CDR3 DNA: TGTGCCAGCAGTTACGAGGGGACTACCACCACCCGGGAGCTGTTTTTT
CDR3 protein: CASSYEGTTTTRELFF

clone size: -
D gene: -
CDR3 length: 14
J gene: TRBJ2-3
V gene: TRBV9
CDR3 DNA: TGTGCCAGCAGTCCGGGACTCACTACGGATACGCAGTATTTT
CDR3 protein: CASSPGLTTDTQYF

clone size: few
D gene: -
CDR3 length: 13
J gene: TRBJ2-2
V gene: TRBV19
CDR3 DNA: TGTGCCAGTAGATGGGGGGGCCCCGGGGAGCTGTTTTTT
CDR3 protein: CASRWGGPGELFF

clone size: -
D gene: TRBD1
CDR3 length: 13
J gene: TRBJ1-2
V gene: TRBV28
CDR3 DNA: TGTGCCAGCACAATGGGACAGTTCTATGGCTACACCTTC
CDR3 protein: CASTMGQFYGYTF

clone size: -
D gene: -
CDR3 length: 15
J gene: TRBJ2-7
V gene: TRBV5-6
CDR3 DNA: TGTGCCAGCAGCTTGGGTCGGCTAGCTGCGTACGAGCAGTACTTC
CDR3 protein: CASSLGRLAAYEQYF

clone size: -
D gene: TRBD1
CDR3 length: 15
J gene: TRBJ2-5
V gene: TRBV5-4
CDR3 DNA: TGTGCCAGCACCTTCGACCTGGACAGGGTAGAGACCCAGTACTTC
CDR3 protein: CASTFDLDRVETQYF

clone size: -
D gene: -
CDR3 length: 14
J gene: TRBJ2-3
V gene: TRBV11-2
CDR3 DNA: TGTGCCAGCAGCTTCGGACACAGCACAGATACGCAGTATTTT
CDR3 protein: CASSFGHSTDTQYF

clone size: once
D gene: -
CDR3 length: 14
J gene: TRBJ1-3
V gene: TRBV5-8
CDR3 DNA: TGTGCCAGCAGAACCCCCTTTTCTGGAAACACCATATATTTT
CDR3 protein: CASRTPFSGNTIYF

clone size: -
D gene: TRBD2
CDR3 length: 15
J gene: TRBJ2-2
V gene: TRBV10-3
CDR3 DNA: TGTGCCATCCCTAGGACTAGCGGGAGTTCCGGGGAGCTGTTTTTT
CDR3 protein: CAIPRTSGSSGELFF

clone size: once
D gene: -
CDR3 length: 17
J gene: TRBJ2-3
V gene: TRBV5-1
CDR3 DNA: TGCGCCAGCAGCATCGGAGGGGCGGGGCTAAGCACAGATACGCAGTATTTT
CDR3 protein: CASSIGGAGLSTDTQYF

clone size: -
D gene: TRBD1
CDR3 length: 15
J gene: TRBJ2-7
V gene: TRBV6-1
CDR3 DNA: TGTGCCAGCAGTGAATCGACAGGGGAGGTCTACGAGCAGTACTTC
CDR3 protein: CASSESTGEVYEQYF

clone size: -
D gene: -
CDR3 length: 13
J gene: TRBJ2-3
V gene: TRBV10-3
CDR3 DNA: TGTGCCATCAGTAACGGGAGCGAAGATACGCAGTATTTT
CDR3 protein: CAISNGSEDTQYF

clone size: -
D gene: -
CDR3 length: 13
J gene: TRBJ2-7
V gene: TRBV2
CDR3 DNA: TGTGCCAGCAGGGAAGACAGGACCTACGAGCAGTACTTC
CDR3 protein: CASREDRTYEQYF

clone size: -
D gene: TRBD1
CDR3 length: 17
J gene: TRBJ2-1
V gene: TRBV28
CDR3 DNA: TGTGCCAGCAGTTTTCGACCAAGGACAGGGTCCTACAATGAGCAGTTCTTC
CDR3 protein: CASSFRPRTGSYNEQFF

clone size: -
D gene: -
CDR3 length: 12
J gene: TRBJ1-2
V gene: TRBV28
CDR3 DNA: TGTGCCAGCAGCACTCCCGGCGAGCGCTACACCTTC
CDR3 protein: CASSTPGERYTF

clone size: -
D gene: -
CDR3 length: 16
J gene: TRBJ2-7
V gene: TRBV21-1
CDR3 DNA: TGTGCCAGCAGCGACCCCTCCAGGGGGAGCTCCTACGAGCAGTACTTC
CDR3 protein: CASSDPSRGSSYEQYF

clone size: -
D gene: TRBD1
CDR3 length: 15
J gene: TRBJ2-7
V gene: TRBV10-3
CDR3 DNA: TGTGCCATCAGTGATATTCCGGGACAGGGGTACGAGCAGTACTTC
CDR3 protein: CAISDIPGQGYEQYF

clone size: -
D gene: -
CDR3 length: 17
J gene: TRBJ2-6
V gene: TRBV7-8
CDR3 DNA: TGTGCCAGCAGCCTAGGTACGGGGAACTCTGGGGCCAACGTCCTGACTTTC
CDR3 protein: CASSLGTGNSGANVLTF

clone size: many
D gene: -
CDR3 length: 14
J gene: TRBJ2-2
V gene: TRBV7-6
CDR3 DNA: TGTGCCAGCAGCGCCGGCAGCTTCACCGGGGAGCTGTTTTTT
CDR3 protein: CASSAGSFTGELFF

clone size: -
D gene: -
CDR3 length: 11
J gene: TRBJ2-7
V gene: TRBV5-5
CDR3 DNA: TGTGCCAGCAGCTTGCTCCTAGAGCAGTACTTC
CDR3 protein: CASSLLLEQYF

clone size: -
D gene: -
CDR3 length: 13
J gene: TRBJ1-5
V gene: TRBV5-6
CDR3 DNA: TGTGCCAGCAGCTTGAGGACCAATCAGCCCCAGCATTTT
CDR3 protein: CASSLRTNQPQHF

clone size: -
D gene: TRBD1
CDR3 length: 14
J gene: TRBJ2-7
V gene: TRBV27
CDR3 DNA: TGTGCCAGCAGTTTCGGACAGGGACCCTACGAGCAGTACTTC
CDR3 protein: CASSFGQGPYEQYF

clone size: -
D gene: -
CDR3 length: 12
J gene: TRBJ1-2
V gene: TRBV7-9
CDR3 DNA: TGTGCCAGCAGTCCACAGGGTTATGGCTACACCTTC
CDR3 protein: CASSPQGYGYTF

clone size: many
D gene: TRBD2
CDR3 length: 16
J gene: TRBJ2-7
V gene: TRBV30
CDR3 DNA: TGTGCCTGGAGCTTTAATGCAGCGGGATATGCGTACGAGCAGTACTTC
CDR3 protein: CAWSFNAAGYAYEQYF

clone size: -
D gene: -
CDR3 length: 16
J gene: TRBJ2-7
V gene: TRBV6-4
CDR3 DNA: TGTGCCAGCAGCGACATGGGGCCGGTGGGTCCCTACGAGCAGTACTTC
CDR3 protein: CASSDMGPVGPYEQYF

clone size: -
D gene: TRBD2
CDR3 length: 16
J gene: TRBJ2-3
V gene: TRBV23-1
CDR3 DNA: TGCGCCAGCAGTCAAGGGAGGGCACCTAGCACAGATACGCAGTATTTT
CDR3 protein: CASSQGRAPSTDTQYF

clone size: -
D gene: TRBD1
CDR3 length: 15
J gene: TRBJ2-7
V gene: TRBV5-1
CDR3 DNA: TGCGCCAGCAGCGTGAGCGGGACAGGGATCCACGAGCAGTACTTC
CDR3 protein: CASSVSGTGIHEQYF